These 10 T cell receptor beta chains were sequenced from one sample in a study of monozygotic twins with inflammatory bowel disease. TCRdb reprocessed the 5' RACE reads and reports one entry per CDR3 protein, with no DNA. The table lists about 380,000 distinct CDR3 sequences, with around 2.6% in the top ten. The sequencing input was blood. These receptors were taken from a human donor with ulcerative colitis or Crohn's disease, or a healthy co-twin of an affected twin (not recorded which).

This chain uses TRBV15 with TRBJ2-6; without DNA, the TCRdb call of TRBD1 cannot be checked. The length of the CDR3 is 16 residues. Germline loops: CDR1 LNHNV, CDR2 YYDKDF (reference sequence). CDR3 protein: CATSRPPRAGANVLTF.

The chain couples TRBV5-1 to TRBJ2-3; TCRdb's D call, TRBD2, is unchecked because there is no DNA. This CDR3 comprises 14 residues. CDR1 is SGHRS and CDR2 is YFSETQ in the germline V gene. The CDR3 spells CASRPTSGGDTQYF.

V usage is TRBV20-1 and J usage is TRBJ2-3; TCRdb names TRBD2, which stays unverified in the absence of DNA. The germline V gene has CDR1 DFQATT and CDR2 SNEGSKA (reference sequence). This CDR3 comprises 15 residues. The CDR3 region is CSAAGGRSSTDTQYF.

The rearrangement uses TRBV3-1 and TRBJ2-7. This CDR3 comprises 14 residues. From germline, CDR1 is LGHDT and CDR2 YNNKEL (reference sequence). CDR3 loop: CASSQESVTYEQYF.

The chain recombines TRBV29-1 with TRBJ2-7. Germline V gives CDR1 SQVTM, CDR2 ANQGSEA. The CDR3 loop spans 12 amino acids. The CDR3 here is CSVEDSLYEQYF.

The CDR3 spells CAWSVQGARELFF. The rearrangement links TRBV30 to TRBJ1-4; TCRdb's assignment of TRBD1 cannot be checked, as there is no DNA. CDR1 and CDR2 from the germline V gene are GTSNPN and SVGIG (reference sequence). CDR3 length equals 13 residues.

This chain links TRBV6-2 or TRBV6-3 with TRBJ2-7. Germline CDR1 MNHEY, CDR2 SVGEGT. CDR3 size: 14 residues. The CDR3 here is CASSYSASTYEQYF.

The V and J genes are TRBV28 and TRBJ2-7. From germline, CDR1 is MDHEN and CDR2 SYDVKM. The CDR3 sequence is 14 residues long. The CDR3 loop reads CASSITGGPYEQYF.

V usage is TRBV28 and J usage is TRBJ2-3; TCRdb's D call, TRBD2, is unchecked because there is no DNA. CDR3 length: 15 amino acids. Germline-derived CDR1 and CDR2 are MDHEN and SYDVKM. CDR3 loop: CASCLGWTVGDTQYF.

This chain connects TRBV20-1 to TRBJ2-7; as DNA is missing, the TRBD2 call by TCRdb cannot be tested. Germline V lookup: CDR1 DFQATT, CDR2 SNEGSKA (reference sequence). This CDR3 spans 13 amino acids. CDR3 sequence: CSATGQIIHEQYF.